A single T cell receptor beta chain is shown here with its context. TCRdb's copy holds only in-frame clones and misses some; the assay was immunoSEQ multiplex PCR. The table has approximately 100,000 clones, about 85% seen once. These data are taken from a study of blood T cell repertoires in COVID-19. At the level of the study: Sites across the United States, Italy and Spain contributed samples from acute and convalescent COVID-19. Sample material is recorded as cDNA or gDNA derived from T cells, B-cell-depleted T cells, or PBMCs.

V was trimmed by 0 bases and J by 0 bases, leaving 9 bases between them. Looked up from germline, CDR1 is SGDLS and CDR2 is YYNGEE. The CDR3 is made up of 15 amino acids. V and J are TRBV9 and TRBJ1-2; D gene uncertain. Sequencing was performed on peripheral blood. This sequence originates from a human donor in a cohort sampled during active COVID-19. The CDR3 nucleotides are TGTGCCAGCAGCGTAGCAGGCAGTACTAACTATGGCTACACCTTC. This encodes CASSVAGSTNYGYTF.